One and the same sample provided the 25 T cell receptor beta chains below, sequenced in a study of blood T cell repertoires in COVID-19. The table came from immunoSEQ multiplex PCR; TCRdb's copy has only in-frame clones and leaves some out. The sample has around 250,000 clones, roughly 86% seen once; the top ten hold roughly 1.6%. Sequenced material: PBMCs or T cells enriched from blood (not recorded which). The receptors were gathered from a woman between 50 and 59 years old who had recovered from COVID-19.

In its sample, this clone was seen once. J is TRBJ2-7 and V is TRBV29-1; TRBD2 is a possible D gene (5 bases). CDR1 is SQVTM and CDR2 is ANQGSEA in the germline V gene. CDR3 length: 10 amino acids. The ends were cut back, 6 bases at V and 7 bases at J, with 10 bases in the middle. CDR3 sequence reads: CSVRTGEQYF. Written as DNA, the CDR3 is TGCAGCGTCCGAACGGGGGAGCAGTACTTC.

This clone was detected a few times. DNA for the CDR3: TGTGCCAGCAGTAATGGACAGGGCGCGGAGACCCAGTACTTC. Translated, it gives CASSNGQGAETQYF. The chain has TRBV6-2 or TRBV6-3 and TRBJ2-5; the match to TRBD1 covers 8 bases. The germline V gene encodes CDR1 MNHEY and CDR2 SVGEGT. J lost 5 bases, V lost 5 bases, and 7 bases had no gene match. The CDR3 length is 14 residues.

The chain joins TRBV5-1 to TRBJ2-3; D not resolved. Germline V gene sequence: CDR1 SGHRS, CDR2 YFSETQ. V was trimmed by 4 bases and J by 2 bases, leaving 17 bases between them. The CDR3 totals 16 residues. The CDR3 sequence: CASSPPELHATDTQYF. The CDR3 coding sequence is TGCGCCAGCAGCCCACCGGAGCTCCATGCCACAGATACGCAGTATTTT.

This sequence joins TRBV4-2 and TRBJ2-1; no firm D call. The germline V gene encodes CDR1 LGHNA and CDR2 YNFKEQ. The ends were cut back, 1 base at V and 0 bases at J, with 7 bases in the middle. The CDR3 sequence is 15 residues long. The CDR3 nucleotides are TGTGCCAGCAGCCAAGCCGGGTCCTCCTACAATGAGCAGTTCTTC. Translating it yields CASSQAGSSYNEQFF.

This chain joins TRBV21-1 and TRBJ2-1; whether TRBD2, the table's D call, matches the DNA was not checked. TRBV21-1 is a documented pseudogene. The CDR3 is 14 amino acids. The CDR3 spells CAAKLAGSYNEQFF. As DNA, the CDR3 is TGTGCCGCCAAACTAGCGGGAAGCTACAATGAGCAGTTCTTC.

The rearrangement links TRBV18 to TRBJ2-3; the match to TRBD2 covers 9 bases. J was trimmed by 2 bases and V by 1 base; bases with no gene match: 4. The CDR3 sequence is 16 residues long. Germline V gene sequence: CDR1 KGHSH, CDR2 LQKENI. The CDR3: CASSPLASGNTDTQYF. The CDR3 DNA reads TGTGCCAGCTCACCACTGGCTAGCGGGAACACAGATACGCAGTATTTT.

The gene calls are TRBV5-5 and TRBJ1-5; a possible D gene is TRBD1 (5 bases). The V and J ends lost 0 bases and 7 bases respectively, with 11 bases between them. Looked up from germline, CDR1 is SGHKS and CDR2 is YYEKEE (reference sequence). This CDR3 comprises 14 residues. CDR3 sequence: CASSLGMGGQPQHF. The CDR3 DNA reads TGTGCCAGCAGCTTGGGGATGGGGGGGCAGCCCCAGCATTTT.

The chain combines TRBV19 with TRBJ2-3; D perhaps matches TRBD2 (6 bases). Germline-derived CDR1 and CDR2 are LNHDA and SQIVND (reference sequence). Trimming cost V 7 bases and J 7 bases, with 21 bases left between them. This CDR3 is 15 amino acids long. Here the CDR3 reads CASTQNGLPPYTQYF. The DNA for the CDR3 is TGTGCCAGTACCCAGAATGGACTACCCCCATATACGCAGTATTTT.

J is TRBJ2-2 and V is TRBV7-3; TRBD2 agrees at 9 bases. Germline CDR1 and CDR2: SGHTA and FQGTGA. The CDR3 totals 15 residues. Germline trimming cut 5 bases from V and 6 bases from J; bases unmatched to any gene: 7. CDR3 loop: CASSGGLAGAGELFF. CDR3 DNA: TGTGCCAGCAGCGGGGGACTAGCTGGCGCCGGGGAGCTGTTTTTT.

This clone showed up just a few times. The genes are TRBV4-2 and TRBJ1-5; D is undetermined. The CDR3 sequence is 16 residues long. V lost 0 bases, J lost 0 bases, and 9 bases lay in between. CDR1 is LGHNA, CDR2 YNFKEQ, per germline. Here the CDR3 reads CASSQEAGYSNQPQHF. CDR3 sequence (DNA): TGTGCCAGCAGCCAAGAAGCGGGGTATAGCAATCAGCCCCAGCATTTT.

On this clone: The junction differs from germline at one of its ends, possibly a read error. V and J are TRBV3-1 (or the pseudogene TRBV3-2) and TRBJ2-7, with D tentatively TRBD1 (6 bases). CDR1 and CDR2 (germline): LGHDT, YNNKEL (reference sequence). This CDR3 contains 14 residues. The CDR3 coding sequence is TGTGCCAGCACCCAACAGGGTTCCTCCTACGAGCAGTACTTC. This translates into CASTQQGSSYEQYF.

The chain couples TRBV5-6 to TRBJ2-7; 7 positions match TRBD1. The CDR3 extends over 14 amino acids. Germline CDR1 is SGHDT and CDR2 is YYEEEE. Trimming took 4 bases from V and 3 from J; bases not matched to a gene: 7. The DNA for the CDR3 is TGTGCCAGCAGCGGCCCGACAGGGTTCTACGAGCAGTACTTC. It encodes CASSGPTGFYEQYF.

The CDR3: CASSPPGQGYTDTQYF. DNA of the CDR3: TGTGCCAGCTCACCACCGGGACAGGGTTATACAGATACGCAGTATTTT. V is TRBV18 and J is TRBJ2-3; 9 bases agree with TRBD1. This CDR3 contains 16 residues. V lost 0 bases to trimming and J lost 3 bases; unmatched junction nucleotides: 4. Germline loops: CDR1 KGHSH, CDR2 LQKENI.

The chain carries TRBV6-4 and TRBJ2-1; no definite D call. The CDR3 is 9 residues long. The germline V gene encodes CDR1 MRHNA and CDR2 SNTAGT. Trimming pared 10 bases from V and 7 bases from J, leaving 5 bases between. The CDR3 coding sequence is TGTGCCACCGGTAATGAGCAGTTCTTC. Translated, it gives CATGNEQFF.

The chain has TRBV5-4 and TRBJ2-3, with D maybe TRBD2 (6 bases). V dropped 0 bases and J dropped 1 base, with 9 bases sitting between them. The CDR3 is made up of 15 amino acids. Germline V gene data show CDR1 as SGHNT and CDR2 as YYREEE (reference sequence). The CDR3 reads CASSLAPSGTDTQYF. The CDR3, as DNA: TGTGCCAGCAGCTTGGCCCCTAGCGGCACAGATACGCAGTATTTT.

The CDR3 region is CASSSRDIAYEQYF. In DNA, the CDR3 is TGTGCCAGCAGCTCAAGGGACATTGCCTACGAGCAGTACTTC. This chain joins TRBV28 and TRBJ2-7; tentatively, D is TRBD1 (6 bases). The CDR3 covers 14 residues. Germline loops: CDR1 MDHEN, CDR2 SYDVKM. V was trimmed by 6 bases and J by 2 bases, leaving 14 bases between them.

The V gene is TRBV5-1, the J gene TRBJ1-5; a possible D gene is TRBD1 (6 bases). Germline-derived CDR1 and CDR2 are SGHRS and YFSETQ. The V gene lost 1 base and the J gene lost 5 bases, with 10 bases spanning the gap. This CDR3 contains 14 residues. The CDR3 here is CASSLTGGDQPQHF. In DNA form, the CDR3 reads TGCGCCAGCAGCTTGACGGGGGGCGATCAGCCCCAGCATTTT.

This clone showed up just a few times. The chain links TRBV2 to TRBJ2-2; TRBD2 matches at 7 bases. V lost 7 bases to trimming and J lost 0 bases; unmatched junction nucleotides: 11. Germline CDR1 reads SNHLY; CDR2 reads FYNNEI. The CDR3 length is 17 residues. CDR3 amino acids: CASTWSASGANTGELFF. CDR3 in DNA: TGTGCCAGCACTTGGTCCGCGAGCGGGGCGAACACCGGGGAGCTGTTTTTT.

This chain links TRBV9 with TRBJ2-3, with unresolved D. V lost 3 bases to trimming and J lost 5 bases, with 10 bases between them. The CDR3 spans 13 residues. Germline V gives CDR1 SGDLS, CDR2 YYNGEE. The CDR3: CASSGLVRDTQYF. The CDR3 region has the DNA TGTGCCAGCAGCGGGTTAGTGAGAGATACGCAGTATTTT.

The chain links TRBV12-3 or TRBV12-4 to TRBJ2-7; a weak D match, TRBD2 (6 bases). The CDR3 covers 12 residues. V was clipped by 7 bases and J by 7 bases, with 14 bases between them. CDR3 coding DNA: TGTGCCAGCACCCTTGAGGCGGGAGAGCAGTACTTC. It codes for CASTLEAGEQYF.

The chain couples TRBV5-4 to TRBJ1-1; 7 bases align to TRBD1. The CDR3 spans 17 residues. After removal of 2 bases from V and 6 bases from J, the junction contained 16 bases not matched to a gene. Germline V lookup: CDR1 SGHNT, CDR2 YYREEE (reference sequence). CDR3 amino acids: CASSFAGNRGARPEAFF. The CDR3 nucleotides read TGTGCCAGCAGCTTCGCGGGGAACAGGGGCGCCCGTCCTGAAGCTTTCTTT.

This chain uses TRBV28 with TRBJ1-1, with 7 bases lining up with TRBD1. The V gene end was trimmed by 4 bases and the J gene end by 1 base; junction bases not matched to a gene: 6. CDR1 and CDR2 (germline): MDHEN, SYDVKM. This CDR3 contains 15 residues. CDR3 loop: CASSSPGQTNTEAFF. In DNA form, the CDR3 reads TGTGCCAGCAGTTCACCGGGACAGACGAACACTGAAGCTTTCTTT.

CDR3 sequence (DNA): TGCAGCGCCCCCCTCGGTTTTGACTATGGCTACACCTTC. This sequence encodes CSAPLGFDYGYTF. V usage is TRBV29-1 and J usage is TRBJ1-2, with unresolved D. The CDR3 extends over 13 amino acids. V was clipped by 7 bases and J by 3 bases, with 15 bases between them. Germline V gene sequence: CDR1 SQVTM, CDR2 ANQGSEA.

This clone was seen once. The V call is TRBV4-1, the J call TRBJ1-1; D remains unclear. CDR3 length: 13 amino acids. Looked up from germline, CDR1 is MGHRA and CDR2 is YSYEKL. V was clipped by 3 bases and J by 4 bases, with 9 bases between them. The CDR3 bases are TGCGCCAGCAGCCAGCTGCGGGGCACTGAAGCTTTCTTT. Translating gives CASSQLRGTEAFF.

The chain is built from TRBV5-1 and TRBJ1-3; a possible D gene is TRBD1 (5 bases). CDR3 length: 17 residues. V lost 1 base and J 3 bases, leaving 17 bases between the germline ends. Germline V gene sequence: CDR1 SGHRS, CDR2 YFSETQ. This CDR3 reads CASSLKVWGADGNTIYF. CDR3 DNA sequence: TGCGCCAGCAGCTTGAAGGTATGGGGCGCAGATGGAAACACCATATATTTT.